This record looks at one T cell receptor (beta chain) sequence and its context. Its antigen is unidentified. The data belong to a study of cytomegalovirus exposure and HLA in healthy donors. Study-wide findings and caveats: Reported findings show TCR beta sequences accurately forecast HLA-A and HLA-B alleles in most subjects. It was reported that the classifier diagnosed cytomegalovirus status with high specificity and sensitivity in both the original and validation cohorts. Versus the roughly 640-donor mean, an Asian-associated ancestry cluster reportedly showed fewer N-insertions in a later analysis.

PCR primers comprised 60 Vbeta and 13 Jbeta primers. Libraries were prepared by immunoSEQ multiplex PCR; TCRdb keeps only in-frame clonotypes and omits some of them. The repertoire includes 120,000 to 150,000 clones, 73% of them detected once, and under 2% sits in the top ten. CDR1 and CDR2 from the germline V gene are MNHEY and SMNVEV (reference sequence). V was clipped by 5 bases and J by 4 bases, with 5 bases between them. This CDR3 has 11 residues. This sequence originates from a woman younger than 35 in good health and CMV-seronegative. The chain has TRBV27 and TRBJ2-5; D possibly corresponds to TRBD2 (5 bases). The material sequenced was PBMCs. The DNA of the CDR3 is TGTGCCAGCAGTGAGGGAGAGACCCAGTACTTC. Translating gives CASSEGETQYF.